Below, 14 T cell receptor beta chains from the same sample are listed, as sequenced in a study of beta chain features in type 1 diabetes. Findings and limits, study-wide: The study found moderately but significantly shorter TCRB CDR3s in all four CD4+ subsets of Type 1 diabetes patients.

Reverse transcription of all isolated RNA meant that expressed TCRB transcripts were sequenced. TCRdb's table, derived via immunoSEQ multiplex PCR, lists solely in-frame clones and lacks some. The table lists 400,000 or so clones, approximately 12% of them singletons. Which antigens these TCRs recognize remains unknown. Material: naive CD4+ T cells from blood. The source of these receptors is a woman under 30 with type 1 diabetes.

This clone came up a few times. The DNA for the CDR3 is TGTGCCAGCAGCGGAGGACAGTGGGCCGAGCAGTTCTTC. Amino acids: CASSGGQWAEQFF. This chain uses TRBV2 with TRBJ2-1; D possibly corresponds to TRBD1 (6 bases). CDR3 length: 13 residues. Trimming removed 6 bases at V and 10 bases at J, with 16 bases between. Germline V lookup: CDR1 SNHLY, CDR2 FYNNEI. The full variable domain, completed using reference TRBV2 and TRBJ2-1, is EPEVTQTPSHQVTQMGQEVILRCVPISNHLYFYWYRQILGQKVEFLVSFYNNEISEKSEIFDDQFSVERPDGSNFTLKIRSTKLEDSAMYFCASSGGQWAEQFFGPGTRLTVL.

This clone appeared a few times. The chain uses TRBV19 and TRBJ2-7, with 10 bases identical to TRBD1. The CDR3 extends over 14 amino acids. Germline values: CDR1 LNHDA, CDR2 SQIVND (reference sequence). J gave up 4 bases and V 4 bases, and 4 bases lay outside the gene matches. CDR3 sequence: CASSNRDRGYEQYF. For the CDR3, the DNA is TGTGCCAGTAGTAACCGGGACAGGGGTTACGAGCAGTACTTC.

The rearrangement joins TRBV4-3 to TRBJ2-1, with 10 nucleotides matching TRBD2. The CDR3 runs 16 residues. V was clipped by 0 bases and J by 4 bases; unmatched bases: 3. Germline V gene lookup returns CDR1 LGHNA and CDR2 YSLEER. In DNA form, the CDR3 reads TGCGCCAGCAGCCAAGATTCACTAGCGGGGTACAATGAGCAGTTCTTC. Translation gives CASSQDSLAGYNEQFF.

The J gene is TRBJ2-5, the V gene TRBV5-1; D might be TRBD2 (5 bases). The V and J ends lost 4 bases and 5 bases respectively, with 12 bases between them. The CDR3 spans 13 residues. CDR1 SGHRS and CDR2 YFSETQ come from the germline V gene. CDR3: CASSVREGETQYF. DNA for the CDR3: TGCGCCAGCAGCGTACGGGAAGGCGAGACCCAGTACTTC. Full variable domain (remainder filled in from reference TRBV5-1 and TRBJ2-5): KAGVTQTPRYLIKTRGQQVTLSCSPISGHRSVSWYQQTPGQGLQFLFEYFSETQRNKGNFPGRFSGRQFSNSRSEMNVSTLELGDSALYLCASSVREGETQYFGPGTRLLVL.

This clone was seen more than once but under ten times. V and J are TRBV4-3 and TRBJ1-2; D is uncertain. The V end lost 4 bases, the J end lost 6 bases, and 15 bases lay between the germline ends. CDR1 LGHNA and CDR2 YSLEER come from the germline V gene. The CDR3 loop spans 14 amino acids. The CDR3 nucleotides read TGCGCCAGCAGCCGCGAGCGGGGTTTACATGGCTACACCTTC. This encodes CASSRERGLHGYTF.

This clone has more than one count but fewer than ten. V is TRBV30 and J is TRBJ2-3; D call uncertain. V shed 4 bases and J shed 6 bases, with 20 bases lying between them. CDR3 length equals 15 residues. Germline CDR1 GTSNPN, CDR2 SVGIG (reference sequence). This CDR3 reads CAWNRLFRLPDTQYF. The DNA of the CDR3 is TGTGCCTGGAATCGACTTTTCCGACTGCCCGATACGCAGTATTTT.

Points on this clone: This sample also contains other DNA sequences that code for the same CDR3. This chain's CDR3 is CASSQALQETQYF. CDR3 bases: TGCGCCAGCAGCCAAGCCCTCCAAGAGACCCAGTACTTC. This sequence joins TRBV4-3 and TRBJ2-5, with D uncertain. The CDR3 totals 13 residues. Deletions cut 1 base from V and 1 base from J, with 4 bases between. The germline V gene encodes CDR1 LGHNA and CDR2 YSLEER.

The chain combines TRBV5-4 with TRBJ2-7, with 9 bases aligning to TRBD2. The CDR3 length is 16 residues. CDR1 is SGHNT and CDR2 is YYREEE in the germline V gene (reference sequence). V dropped 2 bases and J dropped 6; count of bases not matched to a gene: 12. The CDR3 bases are TGTGCCAGCAGCTTAGCGGGAGGAACCTTTGTCCCCGAGCAGTACTTC. It encodes CASSLAGGTFVPEQYF.

V is TRBV5-5 and J is TRBJ1-5, with 7 nucleotides matching TRBD1. Germline V gene data show CDR1 as SGHKS and CDR2 as YYEKEE (reference sequence). This CDR3 has 15 residues. J gave up 4 bases and V 2 bases, and 6 bases lay outside the gene matches. CDR3: CASSLSRGANQPQHF. CDR3 nucleotide sequence: TGTGCCAGCAGCTTAAGCAGGGGGGCGAATCAGCCCCAGCATTTT.

V gene TRBV7-2 combines with J gene TRBJ2-7, with D maybe TRBD2 (5 bases). V dropped 8 bases and J dropped 2 bases, with 16 bases sitting between them. CDR3 size: 14 residues. Germline CDR1 is SGHTA and CDR2 is FQGNSA. CDR3 nucleotides: TGTGCCAGCGGCCTGTTAGGCGGGCCCTACGAGCAGTACTTC. This translates into CASGLLGGPYEQYF.

Comments on this clone: This same CDR3 is encoded by further DNA sequences in the sample. The chain recombines TRBV30 with TRBJ1-2; 7 bases fit TRBD1. The CDR3 extends over 13 amino acids. Trimming cost V 3 bases and J 5 bases; bases outside gene matches: 6. CDR1 and CDR2 (germline): GTSNPN, SVGIG (reference sequence). The CDR3 loop reads CAWSAGTAYGYTF. The CDR3 DNA reads as TGTGCCTGGAGCGCCGGGACAGCTTATGGCTACACCTTC. The variable domain in full, with the rest retrieved from reference TRBV30 and TRBJ1-2, is SQTIHQWPATLVQPVGSPLSLECTVEGTSNPNLYWYRQAAGRGLQLLFYSVGIGQISSEVPQNLSASRPQDRQFILSSKKLLLSDSGFYLCAWSAGTAYGYTFGSGTRLTVV.

This clone was seen more than once but under ten times. The rearrangement links TRBV5-4 to TRBJ2-1, with D unclear. Germline CDR1 and CDR2: SGHNT and YYREEE (reference sequence). The ends were cut back, 3 bases at V and 6 bases at J, with 7 bases in the middle. The CDR3 spans 12 residues. In DNA form, the CDR3 reads TGTGCCAGCAGCTCGTACAGCAATGAGCAGTTCTTC. It translates to CASSSYSNEQFF.

This sequence joins TRBV29-1 and TRBJ2-3; 11 bases map to TRBD2. Trimming removed 6 bases from V and 6 bases from J; junction bases left unmatched: 11. Per the germline V gene, CDR1 is SQVTM and CDR2 is ANQGSEA. This CDR3 has 15 amino acids. The CDR3 here is CSVSTGTSGGDTQYF. In DNA, the CDR3 is TGCAGCGTGTCGACCGGGACTAGCGGAGGGGATACGCAGTATTTT.

The sample holds a few counts of this clone. This chain links TRBV5-1 with TRBJ2-7, with 8 bases aligning to TRBD2. The germline V gene encodes CDR1 SGHRS and CDR2 YFSETQ. The CDR3 is 16 amino acids. V shed 0 bases and J 7 bases; nucleotides not matched to a gene: 12. The CDR3 DNA is TGCGCCAGCAGCTTGGAACCTGCCAGCGGGAGTAGAGAGCAGTACTTC. Protein product: CASSLEPASGSREQYF. Full variable domain (remainder filled in from reference TRBV5-1 and TRBJ2-7): KAGVTQTPRYLIKTRGQQVTLSCSPISGHRSVSWYQQTPGQGLQFLFEYFSETQRNKGNFPGRFSGRQFSNSRSEMNVSTLELGDSALYLCASSLEPASGSREQYFGPGTRLTVT.